Included here is one T cell receptor (beta chain) sequence, with context. The sample holds a few counts of this clonotype. Its antigen remains unidentified. Base qualities were left out, and no much larger clone turns up one base away. Between the V and J ends, shortened by 0 bases and 2 bases respectively, the junction contains 8 bases. Measured from the cysteine to the phenylalanine, the CDR3 is 13 residues long. The entry retains the CDR3 DNA only, 39 bases that are in frame from base 1. The germline V gene (reference sequence) supplies CDR1 GTSNPN and CDR2 SVGIG. The sample is drawn from a study of Graves' ophthalmopathy and Graves' hyperthyroidism (dated by TCRdb to the late 2010s). Background for the entire study: Peripheral blood was collected at initial diagnosis, before any treatment. For training and testing, the roughly 97 patients in the discovery cohort were randomly divided in a 7:3 ratio. In six hyperthyroidism patients, T-cell repertoires of thyroid tissue and blood were compared. Once sampling was done, hyperthyroidism patients were given methimazole at a starting dose of 30 mg daily, while ophthalmopathy patients were given high-dose intravenous methylprednisolone. In total, 135 blood samples were TCR-sequenced: 43 ophthalmopathy, some 80 hyperthyroidism and some 17 hyperthyroidism-to-ophthalmopathy patients. An independent validation cohort was composed of some 19 hyperthyroidism patients and some 16 patients who later progressed from hyperthyroidism to ophthalmopathy. A discovery set of 100 patients (43 ophthalmopathy, 60 or so stable hyperthyroidism) was enrolled to explore V-J signatures distinguishing ophthalmopathy from hyperthyroidism. The study used TCR beta repertoire signatures to distinguish Graves' ophthalmopathy from Graves' hyperthyroidism and to predict progression to ophthalmopathy.

Ophthalmopathy patients were characterized by moderately to severely active disease, a Clinical Activity Score of at least 3, a NOSPECS grade of at least 4, and a disease duration under 3 months. Patients with other autoimmune diseases, uncontrolled infections, pregnancy or lactation were excluded from the study. Clinical symptoms, serum thyroxine, TRAb, thyroid ultrasound and orbital computed tomography were used for diagnosis. Using Ficoll-Paque density gradient centrifugation, PBMCs were isolated from less than 13 ml of fresh peripheral blood. Total RNA was extracted with Trizol reagent and quality-checked on an Agilent 2100 Bioanalyzer. For repertoire sequencing, the TCR beta CDR3 regions were amplified from RNA transcripts. The first round of RT-PCR was done with HTBI primers and the Qiagen OneStep RT-PCR kit, and was followed by a second round of multiplex PCR, then size selection and purification. The libraries underwent paired-end sequencing with 100 bp reads on an Illumina HiSeq2000. In the authors' own workflow: SOAPnuke was used for read processing, and reads with adapters, uncalled bases, a mean Phred below 15, or no exact constant-primer or identifier match were discarded. High-quality paired reads were merged with COPE v1.2.5. Clonotypes were defined as unique nucleotide sequences and were aligned to IMGT TRB V, D and J references using MiTCR v1.1. Only V-J combinations with frequency above 0.0001 were analysed, covering 99.2% of repertoires. For each V-J combination, a TCR clonal expansion and chaos score was defined as F50 clonal expansion divided by the chaos observed in the TCRdist matrix. Welch's t-statistics and random forest were used to narrow the features down to 10 to 15 V-J combinations, which were then fed into a naive Bayes classifier. The Morisita-Horn index was used to measure how similar the thyroid and blood repertoires were. In-frame beta chains were kept once TCRdb had trimmed the public reads at Q25 with fastp and called clones with MiXCR. Each entry merges the rows of one CDR3 protein and shows their most common DNA and genes. The V and J calls reflect TCRdb's pipeline rather than the authors' work. This sample comprises under 200,000 distinct CDR3 sequences, approximately 40% of them detected only once. The ten largest account for under 7% of the sample.

What the research found in general, with its limitations: Most expanded thyroid clonotypes with a frequency above 0.001 also appeared in blood, which suggests that blood repertoires may reflect the immune response in the thyroid. Ophthalmopathy was separated from stable hyperthyroidism by the 13-signature model with just under 90% sensitivity and 81% to 84% specificity in cross-validation and with 80%/75% in the test set. No statistical method was used to predetermine the sample size, and group allocation was not hidden from the investigators. In validation, the model predicted ophthalmopathy progression with about 64% sensitivity and 72.22% specificity; roughly 12 predicted patients were CT-confirmed with GO in a median of about 6.2 months.

The rearranged segments are TRBV30 and TRBJ2-7; tentative D gene TRBD2, with 5 bases matching. This receptor was identified in a woman aged 40 to 55 with Graves' ophthalmopathy. Donor details come from another sample of the same person, matched by shared clones. The sequencing input was peripheral blood. CDR3 region: CAWSVGSTYEQYF. The nucleotides are TGTGCCTGGAGTGTAGGGAGTACCTACGAGCAGTACTTC.